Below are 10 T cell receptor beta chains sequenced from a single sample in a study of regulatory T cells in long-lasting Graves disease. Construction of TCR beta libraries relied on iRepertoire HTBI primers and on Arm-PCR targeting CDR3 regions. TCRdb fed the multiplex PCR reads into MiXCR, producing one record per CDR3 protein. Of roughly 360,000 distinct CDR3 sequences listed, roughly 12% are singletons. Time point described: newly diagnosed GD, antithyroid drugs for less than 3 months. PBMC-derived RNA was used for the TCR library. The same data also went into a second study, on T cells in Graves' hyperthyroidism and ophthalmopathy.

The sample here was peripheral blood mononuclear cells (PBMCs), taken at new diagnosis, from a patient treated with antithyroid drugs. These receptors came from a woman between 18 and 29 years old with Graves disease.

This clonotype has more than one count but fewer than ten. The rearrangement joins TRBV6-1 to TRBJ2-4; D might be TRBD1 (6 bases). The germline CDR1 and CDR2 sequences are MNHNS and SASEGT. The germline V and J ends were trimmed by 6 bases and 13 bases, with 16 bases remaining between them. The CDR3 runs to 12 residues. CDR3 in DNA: TGTGCCAGCAGCAACAGGGTGGGGGTGCAGTACTTC. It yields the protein CASSNRVGVQYF.

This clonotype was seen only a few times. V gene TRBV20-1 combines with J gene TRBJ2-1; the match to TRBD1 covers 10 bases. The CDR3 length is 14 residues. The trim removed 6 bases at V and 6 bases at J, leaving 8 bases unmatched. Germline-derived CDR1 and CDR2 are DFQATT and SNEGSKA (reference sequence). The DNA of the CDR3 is TGCAGTGCAATAGACAGGGGGCTTGTCAATGAGCAGTTCTTC. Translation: CSAIDRGLVNEQFF.

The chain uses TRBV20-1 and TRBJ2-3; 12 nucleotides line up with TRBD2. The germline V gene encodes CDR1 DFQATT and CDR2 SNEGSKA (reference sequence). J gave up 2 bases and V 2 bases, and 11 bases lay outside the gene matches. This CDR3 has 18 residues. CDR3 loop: CSARPFGTSGFYTDTQYF. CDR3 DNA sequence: TGCAGTGCTAGACCGTTCGGGACTAGCGGGTTTTACACAGATACGCAGTATTTT.

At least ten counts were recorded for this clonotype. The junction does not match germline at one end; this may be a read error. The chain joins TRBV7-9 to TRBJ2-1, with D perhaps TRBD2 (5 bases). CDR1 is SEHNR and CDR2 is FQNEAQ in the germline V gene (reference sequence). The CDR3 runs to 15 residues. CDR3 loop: CTSSPSVRAGNEQFF. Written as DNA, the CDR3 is TGTACCAGCAGCCCTTCGGTGCGGGCCGGCAATGAGCAGTTCTTC.

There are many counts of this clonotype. The CDR3: CSAPLASGRRGNEQFF. The CDR3, as DNA: TGCAGTGCCCCCCTGGCTAGCGGGAGGAGGGGCAATGAGCAGTTCTTC. V and J are TRBV20-1 and TRBJ2-1, with 11 bases aligning to TRBD2. Germline V gives CDR1 DFQATT, CDR2 SNEGSKA (reference sequence). The trim removed 6 bases at V and 6 bases at J, leaving 13 bases unmatched. This CDR3 spans 16 amino acids.

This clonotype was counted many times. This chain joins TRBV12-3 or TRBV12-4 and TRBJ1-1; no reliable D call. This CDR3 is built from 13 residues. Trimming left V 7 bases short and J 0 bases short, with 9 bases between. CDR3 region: CASTKVVNTEAFF. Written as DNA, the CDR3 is TGTGCCAGCACCAAAGTAGTGAACACTGAAGCTTTCTTT.

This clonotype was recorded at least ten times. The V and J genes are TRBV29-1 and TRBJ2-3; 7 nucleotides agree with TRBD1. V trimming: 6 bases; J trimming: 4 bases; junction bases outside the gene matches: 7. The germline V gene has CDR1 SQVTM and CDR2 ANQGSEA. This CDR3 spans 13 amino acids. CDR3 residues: CSVPGQVPDTQYF. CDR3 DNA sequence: TGCAGCGTCCCAGGACAGGTTCCAGATACGCAGTATTTT.

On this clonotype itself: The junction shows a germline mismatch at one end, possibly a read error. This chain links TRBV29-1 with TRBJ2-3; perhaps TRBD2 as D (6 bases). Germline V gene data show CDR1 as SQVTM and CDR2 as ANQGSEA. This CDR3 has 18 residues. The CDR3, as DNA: TGCAGTGTTGGAGGGCACGGTCAAAAAGGATATAGCACAGATACGCAGTATTTT. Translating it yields CSVGGHGQKGYSTDTQYF.

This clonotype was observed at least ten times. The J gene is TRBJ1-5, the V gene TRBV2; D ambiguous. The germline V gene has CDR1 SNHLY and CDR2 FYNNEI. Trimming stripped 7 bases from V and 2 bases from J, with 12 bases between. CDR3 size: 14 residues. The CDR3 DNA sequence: TGTGCCAGCACCATCGGGAGGGGCAATCAGCCCCAGCATTTT. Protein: CASTIGRGNQPQHF.

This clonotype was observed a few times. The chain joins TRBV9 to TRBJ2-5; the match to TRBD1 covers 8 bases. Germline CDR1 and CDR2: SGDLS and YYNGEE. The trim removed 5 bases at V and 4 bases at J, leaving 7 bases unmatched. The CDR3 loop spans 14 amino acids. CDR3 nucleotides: TGTGCCAGCAGTTGGCAGGGGGCAGGAGAGACCCAGTACTTC. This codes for CASSWQGAGETQYF.